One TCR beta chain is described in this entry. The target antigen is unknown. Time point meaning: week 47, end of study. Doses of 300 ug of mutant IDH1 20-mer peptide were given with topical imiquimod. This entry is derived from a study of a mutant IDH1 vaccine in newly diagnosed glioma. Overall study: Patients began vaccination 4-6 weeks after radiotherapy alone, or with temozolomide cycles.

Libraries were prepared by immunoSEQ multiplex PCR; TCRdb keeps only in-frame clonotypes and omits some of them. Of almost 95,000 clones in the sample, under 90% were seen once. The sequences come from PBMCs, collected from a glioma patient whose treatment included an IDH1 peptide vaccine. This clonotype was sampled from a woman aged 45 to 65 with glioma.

The DNA for the CDR3 is TGTGCCACCCGGCCAGGGTCCATAGATACGCAGTATTTT. Protein: CATRPGSIDTQYF. This chain uses TRBV15 with TRBJ2-3, with D perhaps TRBD1 (5 bases). CDR1 is LNHNV, CDR2 YYDKDF, per germline (reference sequence). Trimming stripped 8 bases from V and 5 bases from J, with 14 bases between. This CDR3 region has 13 residues.